Listed below are T cell receptor beta chains from one sample, sequenced in a study of cytomegalovirus exposure and HLA in healthy donors. This table comes from immunoSEQ multiplex PCR, and its TCRdb copy is limited to in-frame clones, with some not included. The repertoire holds around 120,000 clones, with about four fifths as singletons. Material for sequencing was PBMCs. Receptor source: a woman in her twenties or thirties in good health and CMV-seronegative. CDR3s include the opening cysteine and the closing phenylalanine or tryptophan. The D gene is left open where the match is weak. Expanded clones get a size class; other rows say once, few or many, or leave the size out.

d_gene	v_gene	abundance	j_gene	CDR3nt	CDR3aa
-	TRBV4-1	-	TRBJ2-7	TGCGCCAGCCACTTAATCTACGAGCAGTACTTC	CASHLIYEQYF
TRBD1	TRBV28	-	TRBJ2-7	TGTGCCAGCAGCCCGGGACAGGGAGCCTCTTTGGCCTACGAGCAGTACTTC	CASSPGQGASLAYEQYF
-	TRBV4-1	-	TRBJ2-3	TGCGCCAGCAGCCAAGAGAGCCGGGGCGTGGGACTGGATACGCAGTATTTT	CASSQESRGVGLDTQYF
TRBD2	TRBV5-1	-	TRBJ2-2	TGCGCCACCACTAGCGGGAACACCGGGGAGCTGTTTTTT	CATTSGNTGELFF
TRBD1	TRBV19	-	TRBJ2-5	TGTGCCAGTAGTCCGGGACAGGGATTTCAAGAGACCCAGTACTTC	CASSPGQGFQETQYF
-	TRBV25-1	-	TRBJ1-2	TGTGCCAGCAGTGAATTTGGGCAGGGGAATGGCTACACCTTC	CASSEFGQGNGYTF
TRBD2	TRBV5-1	-	TRBJ2-2	TGCGCCAGCAGCTTGGCCCTAGCGGGAGGGAACACCGGGGAGCTGTTTTTT	CASSLALAGGNTGELFF
-	TRBV27	once	TRBJ2-7	TGTGCCAGCAGTTTAACGGGTGGCTACGAGCAGTACTTC	CASSLTGGYEQYF
-	TRBV7-8	-	TRBJ2-3	TGTGCCAGCAGCTCTGAGCTTGCTGATACGCAGTATTTT	CASSSELADTQYF
-	TRBV4-2	-	TRBJ1-2	TGTGCCAGCAGTCGACACAGTATGGGGGAGGCTAACTATGGCTACACCTTC	CASSRHSMGEANYGYTF
TRBD1	TRBV28	-	TRBJ2-2	TGTGCCAGCAGTTTGACAGGGGATACCGGGGAGCTGTTTTTT	CASSLTGDTGELFF
TRBD1	TRBV19	-	TRBJ1-1	TGTGCCAGTAGTATATCGGGACAGGGACAGAACACTGAAGCTTTCTTT	CASSISGQGQNTEAFF
TRBD1	TRBV7-9	once	TRBJ1-2	TGTGCCAGCAGCTTGGGACAGGGAAGGGGTGGCTACACCTTC	CASSLGQGRGGYTF
TRBD1	TRBV5-4	-	TRBJ2-7	TGTGCCAGCAGCTTACGCCAGGGGGCAGCCTACGAGCAGTACTTC	CASSLRQGAAYEQYF
-	TRBV7-9	-	TRBJ2-2	TGTGCCAGCAGCTCTCGGACAGTTAGAACGAACACCGGGGAGCTGTTTTTT	CASSSRTVRTNTGELFF
TRBD2	TRBV9	-	TRBJ2-7	TGTGCCAGCAGCTTCCGTCCGGGGGGATCCTACGAGCAGTACTTC	CASSFRPGGSYEQYF
TRBD1	TRBV6-4	-	TRBJ2-3	TGTGCCAGTGCCGGGACAGAAGGCGCAGATACGCAGTATTTT	CASAGTEGADTQYF
TRBD2	TRBV4-3	-	TRBJ2-1	TGCGCCAGCAGCCTTACTCCCGGGACTAGCGGGAGCAATGAGCAGTTCTTC	CASSLTPGTSGSNEQFF
TRBD1	TRBV6-6	-	TRBJ1-5	TGTGCCAGCAGCGGGACAGTTGAGAAACAGCCCCAGCATTTT	CASSGTVEKQPQHF
TRBD2	TRBV5-4	-	TRBJ2-7	TGTGCCAGCAGCTCCTTACTAGCGGGAAGGTTCGAGCAGTACTTC	CASSSLLAGRFEQYF
TRBD1	TRBV4-2	once	TRBJ1-2	TGTGCCAGCAGCCAGGAAGATGGGTGGGGGCAGGGGGCGTACACCTTC	CASSQEDGWGQGAYTF
-	TRBV15	-	TRBJ1-3	TGTGCCACCAGCAGGAGCGGAAACACCATATATTTT	CATSRSGNTIYF
-	TRBV6-5	-	TRBJ1-2	TGTGCCAGCAGTCAACAGGTCGACGCCGCTGGCTACACCTTC	CASSQQVDAAGYTF
TRBD2	TRBV5-6	-	TRBJ2-1	TGTGCCAGCAGTTCGACTAGCGGGGTAAATGAGCAGTTCTTC	CASSSTSGVNEQFF
TRBD1	TRBV19	-	TRBJ1-5	TGTGCCAGTAGTCCCAGGACAGGGAAAGACGATCAGCCCCAGCATTTT	CASSPRTGKDDQPQHF
-	TRBV7-9	-	TRBJ1-2	TGTGCCAGCAGCTTACGGACAGATGGCTACACCTTC	CASSLRTDGYTF
TRBD1	TRBV6-5	-	TRBJ1-6	TGTGCCAGCAGCCCAGGACAGGGTGGCTCACCCCTCCACTTT	CASSPGQGGSPLHF